The 9 T cell receptor beta chains below come from one sample, sequenced in a study of shared clonotypes between healthy human individuals. The table came from immunoSEQ multiplex PCR; TCRdb's copy has only in-frame clones and leaves some out. The sample shows 1,400,000 or so clones, approximately 98.5% of them seen only once. The source material was naive CD4+ T cells sorted from blood. Subset indicated: CD45RA+ positively selected. These TCRs come from a man aged 25 to 45 in good health.

The gene calls are TRBV7-2 and TRBJ2-2, with 10 bases fitting TRBD2. V gave up 2 bases and J gave up 4 bases; unmatched junction bases: 7. Germline V gene data show CDR1 as SGHTA and CDR2 as FQGNSA. The CDR3 runs 17 residues. In DNA form, the CDR3 reads TGTGCCAGCAGCTTACCCAAAGGACTAGCGGTCACCGGGGAGCTGTTTTTT. This translates into CASSLPKGLAVTGELFF.

This chain joins TRBV14 and TRBJ2-1, with a tentative D call TRBD1 (6 bases). Germline CDR1 reads SGHDN; CDR2 reads FVKESK. Trimming left V 4 bases short and J 3 bases short, with 13 bases between. The CDR3 contains 15 residues. The CDR3 DNA sequence: TGTGCCAGCAGCCCCCTACAGGGTAGCTACAATGAGCAGTTCTTC. Translated: CASSPLQGSYNEQFF.

The rearrangement links TRBV18 to TRBJ2-1, with a tentative D call TRBD1 (5 bases). This CDR3 has 13 amino acids. V lost 8 bases and J 3 bases, leaving 11 bases between the germline ends. Germline V gives CDR1 KGHSH, CDR2 LQKENI. The CDR3 loop is CASALDSYNEQFF. As DNA, the CDR3 is TGTGCCAGCGCCTTAGACAGCTACAATGAGCAGTTCTTC.

The chain couples TRBV9 to TRBJ2-1, with 8 bases aligning to TRBD2. CDR1 is SGDLS and CDR2 is YYNGEE in the germline V gene. V trimming: 2 bases; J trimming: 10 bases; junction bases outside the gene matches: 11. The CDR3 covers 15 residues. This CDR3 reads CASSVNIGLAGEQFF. The DNA of the CDR3 is TGTGCCAGCAGCGTTAATATTGGACTAGCCGGGGAGCAGTTCTTC.

V is TRBV6-5 and J is TRBJ2-7; 12 nucleotides match TRBD2. Germline CDR1 MNHEY, CDR2 SVGAGI. This CDR3 is 13 amino acids long. The trim removed 6 bases at V and 10 bases at J, leaving 7 bases unmatched. The CDR3 DNA reads as TGTGCCAGCAGACCGGGACTAGCGGGCCCTCAGTACTTC. It yields the protein CASRPGLAGPQYF.

The sample holds one count of this clone. The chain joins TRBV6-1 to TRBJ1-1; D remains ambiguous. Germline V gives CDR1 MNHNS, CDR2 SASEGT. Trimming stripped 2 bases from V and 5 bases from J, with 12 bases between. This CDR3 is built from 14 residues. The CDR3 here is CASSESTGVTEAFF. The DNA for the CDR3 is TGTGCCAGCAGTGAATCGACGGGTGTTACTGAAGCTTTCTTT.

V usage is TRBV7-2 and J usage is TRBJ2-5; possible D gene TRBD1, 6 bases. Trimming cost V 5 bases and J 1 base, with 11 bases left between them. Germline CDR1 SGHTA, CDR2 FQGNSA. The CDR3 has 14 amino acids. CDR3: CASSLGHFQETQYF. The CDR3 nucleotides read TGTGCCAGCAGCCTGGGACACTTCCAAGAGACCCAGTACTTC.

The chain joins TRBV7-2 to TRBJ2-7; D may correspond to TRBD1 or TRBD2 (5 bases each). Trimming left V 5 bases short and J 5 bases short, with 19 bases between. CDR3 length: 15 amino acids. Germline lookup yields CDR1 SGHTA and CDR2 FQGNSA. The CDR3 loop reads CASSLSPRGVDEQYF. CDR3 bases: TGTGCCAGCAGCCTATCGCCCAGAGGGGTAGACGAGCAGTACTTC.

The chain links TRBV5-4 to TRBJ2-1, with 13 bases lining up with TRBD2. V was pared by 4 bases and J by 8 bases, with 18 bases of the junction left unmatched. Germline lookup yields CDR1 SGHNT and CDR2 YYREEE (reference sequence). The CDR3 is 19 amino acids. DNA for the CDR3: TGTGCCAGCAGCCCTCGTGGAGGAACTAGCGGGAGGGCCTTACATGAGCAGTTCTTC. Translated, it gives CASSPRGGTSGRALHEQFF.